This T cell receptor (beta chain) was captured in a study of PD-1 blockade in classical Hodgkin lymphoma. This CDR3 contains 14 residues. CDR1 and CDR2 (germline): SGHTA, FQGNSA. J lost 7 bases, V lost 4 bases, and 10 bases had no gene match. As to this clone: Its antigen is still unknown.

Study-level findings and limits: Newly diagnosed patients were said to have less baseline TCR diversity than healthy donors did. Undefined causes, possibly disease activity or prior therapy, underlie the repertoire differences. Later analyses included only patients treated at least 1 year post-ASCT. CD4+ TCR diversity, unlike CD8+, rose significantly by C4D1.

Assay: immunoSEQ multiplex PCR; the TCRdb copy retains only in-frame clones and omits some. Among approximately 100,000 clones, around 89% were seen once, and the ten largest hold under 8%. Every patient was affected by relapse after autologous stem cell transplantation, while exposure to brentuximab vedotin was not uniform. The chain employs TRBV7-2 and TRBJ2-7; 7 nucleotides align to TRBD2. This TCR was sampled from a human donor with classical Hodgkin lymphoma. The starting material was peripheral blood mononuclear cells (PBMCs), obtained before the second cycle of nivolumab. The CDR3 DNA is TGTGCCAGCAGCTACCCCGGGAGGACTGGTGAGCAGTACTTC. This sequence encodes CASSYPGRTGEQYF. Looking up the rest from reference TRBV7-2 and TRBJ2-7 gives the full variable domain: GAGVSQSPSNKVTEKGKDVELRCDPISGHTALYWYRQSLGQGLEFLIYFQGNSAPDKSGLPSDRFSAERTGGSVSTLTIQRTQQEDSAVYLCASSYPGRTGEQYFGPGTRLTVT.